This T cell receptor (beta chain) is drawn from a study of beta chain features in type 1 diabetes. Study observations and caveats: Shorter TCRB CDR3s, moderately but significantly so, were found in Type 1 diabetes patients in all four CD4+ subsets.

CDR3 length equals 15 residues. The germline gives CDR1 SGHNT, CDR2 YYREEE (reference sequence). Deletions cut 0 bases from V and 4 bases from J, with 8 bases between. Each donor gave one heparinised blood draw averaging around 120 mL. Expressed TCRB transcripts were sequenced, since all the RNA that had been isolated was reverse transcribed. Sequenced naive, central memory and regulatory T cell samples produced an average of about 3.57 million reads. This table comes from immunoSEQ multiplex PCR, and its TCRdb copy is limited to in-frame clones, with some not included. This sample yields around 500,000 clones, of which about an eighth are seen a single time; approximately 0.045% belongs to the top ten. About this clone: The target antigen is unknown.

The material sequenced was naive CD4+ T cells from blood. J is TRBJ2-6 and V is TRBV5-4, with D tentatively TRBD1 (5 bases). The sequence derives from a woman aged 18-29 years in good health. In nucleotides, the CDR3 is TGTGCCAGCAGCTTGGTCAGGGTAGGGGCCAACGTCCTGACTTTC. Translated: CASSLVRVGANVLTF.